The rows below give T cell receptor beta chains drawn from one sample of a study of T cell changes during pregnancy in multiple sclerosis. Profiling relied on immunoSEQ multiplex PCR, and the TCRdb table lists in-frame clones only, not all of them. The sample shows around 77,000 clones, around 94% of them seen only once. The sequences come from peripheral blood, collected in the third trimester of pregnancy. These receptors were obtained from a female donor with multiple sclerosis, enrolled in a pregnancy study. Both conserved end residues are part of each CDR3. The D gene is left open where the match is weak. Clone size appears in some rows only: once, few, many, or a class for an expanded clone.

>TRBJ2-2|.|.|TRBV11-2
TGTGCCAGCGAACCGGGGACACCGGGCACCGGGGAGCTGTTTTTT
CASEPGTPGTGELFF
>TRBJ1-5|few|.|TRBV6-1
TGTGCCAGCAGTGAACAGGTAATCTATAGCAATCAGCCCCAGCATTTT
CASSEQVIYSNQPQHF
>TRBJ1-1|.|.|TRBV7-3
TGTGCCAGCAGCTTACAGAGGGACACTGAAGCTTTCTTT
CASSLQRDTEAFF
>TRBJ2-7|.|.|TRBV29-1
TGCAGCGTTGATGAGCAGGCGGGTCGCGAGCAGTACTTC
CSVDEQAGREQYF
>TRBJ1-1|once|TRBD1|TRBV10-3
TGTGCCATCAGTGGCGAGGGGGCGGCTGAAGCTTTCTTT
CAISGEGAAEAFF
>TRBJ2-3|.|TRBD2|TRBV5-1
TGCGCCAGCAGCTTTTCGGGAGGGCCTCGGCAAGATACGCAGTATTTT
CASSFSGGPRQDTQYF
>TRBJ2-7|.|TRBD2|TRBV7-2
TGTGCCAGCAGCGAACTAGCGGGAGGGTCCTACGAGCAGTACTTC
CASSELAGGSYEQYF
>TRBJ2-3|once|TRBD2|TRBV7-2
TGTGCCAGCAGCCCGGGACTAGCGGGATTTGATACGCAGTATTTT
CASSPGLAGFDTQYF
>TRBJ2-7|.|.|TRBV6-5
TGTGCCAGCAGTTACTCGGCAGGGGTCGACTACGAGCAGTACTTC
CASSYSAGVDYEQYF
>TRBJ2-1|.|TRBD2|TRBV7-6
TGTGCCAGCAGCTTGAGGCGGGAGGGCCCCGATGAGCAGTTCTTC
CASSLRREGPDEQFF
>TRBJ2-7|.|TRBD1|TRBV4-3
TGCGCCAGCAGCCAATACTGGACAGGGGTATCGGAATCCTACGAGCAGTACTTC
CASSQYWTGVSESYEQYF